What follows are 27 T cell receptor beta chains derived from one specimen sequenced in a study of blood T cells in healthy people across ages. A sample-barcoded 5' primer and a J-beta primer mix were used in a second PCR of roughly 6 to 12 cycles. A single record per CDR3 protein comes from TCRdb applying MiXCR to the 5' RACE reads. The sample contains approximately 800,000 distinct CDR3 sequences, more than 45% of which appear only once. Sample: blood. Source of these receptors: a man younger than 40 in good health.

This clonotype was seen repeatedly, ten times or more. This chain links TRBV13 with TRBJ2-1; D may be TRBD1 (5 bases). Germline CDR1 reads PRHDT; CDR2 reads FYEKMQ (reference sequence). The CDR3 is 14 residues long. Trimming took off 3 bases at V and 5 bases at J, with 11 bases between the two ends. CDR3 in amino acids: CASSFLQANNEQFF. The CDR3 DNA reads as TGTGCCAGCAGCTTCCTACAGGCGAACAATGAGCAGTTCTTC.

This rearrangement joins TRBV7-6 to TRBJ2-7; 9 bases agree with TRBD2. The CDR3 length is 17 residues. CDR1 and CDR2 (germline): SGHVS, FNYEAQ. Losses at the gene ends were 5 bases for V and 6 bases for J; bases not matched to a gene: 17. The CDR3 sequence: CASSPLGAWTSDSEQYF. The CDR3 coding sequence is TGTGCCAGCAGCCCCCTGGGGGCCTGGACTAGCGATAGCGAGCAGTACTTC.

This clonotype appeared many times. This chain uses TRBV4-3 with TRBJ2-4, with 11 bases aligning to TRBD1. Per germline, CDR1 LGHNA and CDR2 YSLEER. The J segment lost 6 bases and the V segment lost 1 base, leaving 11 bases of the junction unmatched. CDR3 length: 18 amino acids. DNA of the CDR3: TGCGCCAGCAGCCAAGCCTCCGTTCGTGGGACAGGGGGAAACATTCAGTACTTC. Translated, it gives CASSQASVRGTGGNIQYF.

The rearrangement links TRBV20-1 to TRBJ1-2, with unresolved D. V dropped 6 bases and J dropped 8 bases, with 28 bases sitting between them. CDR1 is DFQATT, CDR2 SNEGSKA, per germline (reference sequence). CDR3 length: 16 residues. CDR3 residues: CSATTSRRGFWWGYTF. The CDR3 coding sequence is TGCAGTGCAACCACCTCACGACGGGGTTTCTGGTGGGGCTACACCTTC.

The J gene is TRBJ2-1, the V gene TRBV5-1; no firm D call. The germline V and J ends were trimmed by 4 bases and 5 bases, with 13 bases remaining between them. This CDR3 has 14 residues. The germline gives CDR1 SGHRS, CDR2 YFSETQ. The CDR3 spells CASSVGSTNNEQFF. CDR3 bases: TGCGCCAGCAGCGTGGGCTCCACTAACAATGAGCAGTTCTTC.

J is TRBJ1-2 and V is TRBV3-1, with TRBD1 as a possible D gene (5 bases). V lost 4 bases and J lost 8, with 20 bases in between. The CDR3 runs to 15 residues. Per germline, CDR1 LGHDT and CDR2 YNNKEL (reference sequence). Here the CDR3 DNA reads TGTGCCAGCAGCCCTCAATCCGGGACGGCGAGCGGCTACACCTTC. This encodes CASSPQSGTASGYTF.

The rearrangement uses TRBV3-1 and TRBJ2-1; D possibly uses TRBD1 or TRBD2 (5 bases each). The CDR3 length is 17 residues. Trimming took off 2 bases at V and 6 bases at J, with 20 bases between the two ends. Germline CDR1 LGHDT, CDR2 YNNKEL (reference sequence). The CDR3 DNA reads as TGTGCCAGCAGCCAATATCGCACCGGGGCAAAACCCAATGAGCAGTTCTTC. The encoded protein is CASSQYRTGAKPNEQFF.

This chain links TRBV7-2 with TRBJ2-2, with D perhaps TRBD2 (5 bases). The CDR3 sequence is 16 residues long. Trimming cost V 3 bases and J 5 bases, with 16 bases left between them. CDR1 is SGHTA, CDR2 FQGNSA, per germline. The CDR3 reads CASSFLAHLGTGELFF. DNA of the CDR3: TGTGCCAGCAGCTTCCTAGCCCACCTAGGGACCGGGGAGCTGTTTTTT.

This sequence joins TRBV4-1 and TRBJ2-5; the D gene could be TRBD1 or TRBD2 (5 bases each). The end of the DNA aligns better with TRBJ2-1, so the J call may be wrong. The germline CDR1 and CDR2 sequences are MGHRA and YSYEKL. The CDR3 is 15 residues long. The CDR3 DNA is TGCGCCAGCAGCCAAGAGGGACGTACCCAAGAGACCCAGTTCTTC. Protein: CASSQEGRTQETQFF.

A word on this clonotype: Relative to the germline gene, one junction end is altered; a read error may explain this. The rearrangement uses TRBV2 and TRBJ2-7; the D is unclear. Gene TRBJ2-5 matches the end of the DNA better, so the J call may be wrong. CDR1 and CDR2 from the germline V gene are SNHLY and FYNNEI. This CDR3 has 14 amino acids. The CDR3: CTSRPTSTKETQYF. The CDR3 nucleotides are TGTACCAGCAGGCCGACAAGTACAAAAGAGACCCAGTACTTC.

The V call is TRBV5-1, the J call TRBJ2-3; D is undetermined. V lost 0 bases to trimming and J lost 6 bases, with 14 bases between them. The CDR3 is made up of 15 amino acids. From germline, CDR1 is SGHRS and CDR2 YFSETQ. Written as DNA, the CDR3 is TGCGCCAGCAGCTTGGAGGCAGCGCCTACTGATACGCAGTATTTT. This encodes CASSLEAAPTDTQYF.

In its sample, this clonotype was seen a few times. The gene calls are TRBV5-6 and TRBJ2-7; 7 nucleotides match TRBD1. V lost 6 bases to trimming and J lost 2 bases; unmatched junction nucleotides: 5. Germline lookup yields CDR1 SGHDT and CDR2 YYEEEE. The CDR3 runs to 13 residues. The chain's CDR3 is CASTDRATYEQYF. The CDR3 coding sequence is TGTGCCAGCACCGACAGGGCCACCTACGAGCAGTACTTC.

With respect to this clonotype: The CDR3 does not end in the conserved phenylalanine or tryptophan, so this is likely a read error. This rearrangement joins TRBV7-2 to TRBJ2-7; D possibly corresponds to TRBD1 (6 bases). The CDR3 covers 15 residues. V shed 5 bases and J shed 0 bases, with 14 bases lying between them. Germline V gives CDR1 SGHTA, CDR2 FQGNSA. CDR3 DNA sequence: TGTGCCAGCAGCGAGAGCCAGGGGCACTCCTACGAGCAGTACCTC. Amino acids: CASSESQGHSYEQYL.

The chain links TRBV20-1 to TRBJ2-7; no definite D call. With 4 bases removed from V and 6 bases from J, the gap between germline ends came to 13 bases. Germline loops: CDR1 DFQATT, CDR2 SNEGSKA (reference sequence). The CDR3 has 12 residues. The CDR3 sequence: CSATVSPLEQYF. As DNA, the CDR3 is TGCAGTGCTACCGTAAGTCCCCTCGAGCAGTACTTC.

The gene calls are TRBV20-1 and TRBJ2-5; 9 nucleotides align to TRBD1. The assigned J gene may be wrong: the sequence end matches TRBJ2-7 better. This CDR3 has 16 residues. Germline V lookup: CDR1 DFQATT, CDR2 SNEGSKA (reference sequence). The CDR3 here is CSAKLIGRTGVNEQYF. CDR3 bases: TGCAGTGCTAAGTTAATAGGCAGGACAGGGGTGAACGAGCAGTACTTC.

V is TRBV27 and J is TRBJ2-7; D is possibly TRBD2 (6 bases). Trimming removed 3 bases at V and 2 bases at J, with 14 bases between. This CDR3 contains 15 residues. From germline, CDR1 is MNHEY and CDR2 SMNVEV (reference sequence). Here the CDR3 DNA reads TGTGCCAGCAGTTTCGACGGGAGCCCAACCTACGAGCAGTACTTC. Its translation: CASSFDGSPTYEQYF.

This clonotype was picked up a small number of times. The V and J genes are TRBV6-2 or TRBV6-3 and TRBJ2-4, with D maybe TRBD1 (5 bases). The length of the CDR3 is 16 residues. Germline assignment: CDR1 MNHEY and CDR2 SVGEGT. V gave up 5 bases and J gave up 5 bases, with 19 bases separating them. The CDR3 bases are TGTGCCAGCAGTCAGAGATTAGGGGTTTTTGAAAACATTCAGTACTTC. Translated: CASSQRLGVFENIQYF.

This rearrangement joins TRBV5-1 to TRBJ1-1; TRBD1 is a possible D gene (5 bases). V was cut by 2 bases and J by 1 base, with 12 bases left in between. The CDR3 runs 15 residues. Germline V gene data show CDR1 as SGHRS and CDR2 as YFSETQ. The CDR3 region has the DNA TGCGCCAGCAGCTTCGGGGGATCCGGGAACACTGAAGCTTTCTTT. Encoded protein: CASSFGGSGNTEAFF.

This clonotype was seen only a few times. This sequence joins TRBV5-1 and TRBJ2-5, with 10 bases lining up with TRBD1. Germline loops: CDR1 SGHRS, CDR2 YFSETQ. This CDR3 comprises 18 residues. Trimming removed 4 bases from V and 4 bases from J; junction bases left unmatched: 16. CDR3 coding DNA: TGCGCCAGCAGCCGTAAACTAACCTTGACAGGGGGCTTAGAGACCCAGTACTTC. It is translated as CASSRKLTLTGGLETQYF.

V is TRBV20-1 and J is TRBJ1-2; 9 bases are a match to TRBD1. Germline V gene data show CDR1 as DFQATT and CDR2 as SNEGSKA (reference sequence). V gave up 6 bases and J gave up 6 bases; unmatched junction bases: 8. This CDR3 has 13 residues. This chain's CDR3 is CSASTGGWNGYTF. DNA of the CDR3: TGCAGTGCGAGCACAGGGGGCTGGAATGGCTACACCTTC.

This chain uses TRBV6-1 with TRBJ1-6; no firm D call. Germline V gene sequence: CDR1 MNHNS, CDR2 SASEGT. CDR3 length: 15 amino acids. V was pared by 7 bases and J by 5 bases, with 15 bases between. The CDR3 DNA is TGTGCCAGCAAGTACCTAGACGGAAATAATTCACCCCTCCACTTT. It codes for CASKYLDGNNSPLHF.

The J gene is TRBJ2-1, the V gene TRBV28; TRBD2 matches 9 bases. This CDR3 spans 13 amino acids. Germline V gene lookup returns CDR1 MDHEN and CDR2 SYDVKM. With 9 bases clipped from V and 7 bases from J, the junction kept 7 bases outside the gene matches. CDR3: CASLAGVGNEQFF. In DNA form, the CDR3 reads TGTGCCAGTTTAGCGGGAGTTGGGAATGAGCAGTTCTTC.

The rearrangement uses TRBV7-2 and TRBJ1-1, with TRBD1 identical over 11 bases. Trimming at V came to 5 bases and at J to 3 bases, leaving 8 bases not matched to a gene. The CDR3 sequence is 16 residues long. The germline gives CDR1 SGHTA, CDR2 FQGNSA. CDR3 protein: CASSLRAGQGDTEAFF. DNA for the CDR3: TGTGCCAGCAGCCTAAGGGCGGGACAGGGGGACACTGAAGCTTTCTTT.

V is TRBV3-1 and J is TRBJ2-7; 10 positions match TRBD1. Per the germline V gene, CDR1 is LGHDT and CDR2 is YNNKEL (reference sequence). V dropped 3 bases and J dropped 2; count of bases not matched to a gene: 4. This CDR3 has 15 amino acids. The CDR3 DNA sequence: TGTGCCAGCAGCCAGATTGGACAGGGGGCCTACGAGCAGTACTTC. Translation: CASSQIGQGAYEQYF.

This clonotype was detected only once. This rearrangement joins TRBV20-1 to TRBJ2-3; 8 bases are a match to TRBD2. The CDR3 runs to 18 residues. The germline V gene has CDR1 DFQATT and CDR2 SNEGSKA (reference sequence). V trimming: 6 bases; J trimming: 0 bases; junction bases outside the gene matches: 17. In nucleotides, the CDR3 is TGCAGTGCCCAACACGGGGGGGGCGCGGGAGGAAGCACAGATACGCAGTATTTT. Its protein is CSAQHGGGAGGSTDTQYF.

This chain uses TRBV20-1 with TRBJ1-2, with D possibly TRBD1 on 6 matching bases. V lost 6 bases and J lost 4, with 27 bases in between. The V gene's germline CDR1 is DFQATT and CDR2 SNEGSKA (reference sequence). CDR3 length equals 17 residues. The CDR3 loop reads CSASPQDSSVGSYGYTF. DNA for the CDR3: TGCAGTGCCAGTCCTCAGGACAGCTCCGTGGGGTCCTATGGCTACACCTTC.

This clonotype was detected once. The CDR3 DNA is TGTGCCACCAGAGACAGCGGGGGGGCTTACAATGAGCAGTTCTTC. It translates to CATRDSGGAYNEQFF. The rearrangement joins TRBV15 to TRBJ2-1; 10 nucleotides line up with TRBD2. CDR1 and CDR2 from the germline V gene are LNHNV and YYDKDF (reference sequence). J was trimmed by 4 bases and V by 6 bases; bases with no gene match: 6. The CDR3 is 15 residues long.